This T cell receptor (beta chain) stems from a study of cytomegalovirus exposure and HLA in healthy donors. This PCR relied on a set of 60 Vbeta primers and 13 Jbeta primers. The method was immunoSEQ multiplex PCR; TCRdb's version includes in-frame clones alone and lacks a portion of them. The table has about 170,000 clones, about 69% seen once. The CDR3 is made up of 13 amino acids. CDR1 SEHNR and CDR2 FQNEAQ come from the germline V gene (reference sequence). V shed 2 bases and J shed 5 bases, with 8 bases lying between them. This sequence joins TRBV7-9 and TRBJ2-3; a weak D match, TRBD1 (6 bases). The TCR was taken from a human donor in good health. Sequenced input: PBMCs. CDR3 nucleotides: TGTGCCAGCAGCTTAAGAGGGGGAGATACGCAGTATTTT. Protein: CASSLRGGDTQYF.